The T cell receptor (beta chain) under discussion was sequenced for a study of blood T cell repertoires in COVID-19. Background on the study: Specimens from acute and convalescent COVID-19 originated in the United States, Italy and Spain.

TCRdb's table, derived via immunoSEQ multiplex PCR, lists solely in-frame clones and lacks some. The table shows approximately 290,000 clones, with about nine tenths occurring only once. This clone was detected only a few times. Germline V gene sequence: CDR1 KGHSH, CDR2 LQKENI. J was trimmed by 0 bases and V by 4 bases; bases with no gene match: 3. This CDR3 spans 15 amino acids. Specimen: peripheral blood. The rearrangement links TRBV18 to TRBJ2-1; TRBD1 agrees at 7 bases. The receptor's source is a woman aged 55 to 70 with acute or convalescent COVID-19. CDR3 DNA sequence: TGTGCCAGCTCACTACAGGGGTCCTCCTACAATGAGCAGTTCTTC. Protein: CASSLQGSSYNEQFF. The variable domain in full, with the rest retrieved from reference TRBV18 and TRBJ2-1, is NAGVMQNPRHLVRRRGQEARLRCSPMKGHSHVYWYRQLPEEGLKFMVYLQKENIIDESGMPKERFSAEFPKEGPSILRIQQVVRGDSAAYFCASSLQGSSYNEQFFGPGTRLTVL.